Listed here is a single T cell receptor (beta chain). Antigen: not known. These data are taken from a study of blood T cells in healthy people across ages. Study-wide results and caveats: Estimated diversity across one million T cells was deemed an underestimate. As age increased, TCR beta diversity per million T cells fell in a roughly linear fashion.

Germline loops: CDR1 LGHNT, CDR2 FRNRAP. The CDR3 covers 15 residues. For the second PCR, which ran for 7 to 11 cycles, a sample-barcoded 5' primer and a J-beta primer mix were used. Via MiXCR, TCRdb re-called the 5' RACE reads, giving one row per CDR3 protein. The sample carries more than 500,000 distinct CDR3 sequences, roughly a quarter recorded once. The same sample was also used in a study of T cells of mothers and their children.

Sequencing was carried out using blood. The chain links TRBV12-5 to TRBJ2-1; D possibly corresponds to TRBD1 (5 bases). The DNA end lines up better with TRBJ2-7; the J call may be wrong. The receptor was isolated from a boy under 10 years old in good health. Here the CDR3 DNA reads TGTGCTAGTGTCGGGCAGGGTAGGGTAGCCGGCGAGCAGTACTTC. As protein: CASVGQGRVAGEQYF.